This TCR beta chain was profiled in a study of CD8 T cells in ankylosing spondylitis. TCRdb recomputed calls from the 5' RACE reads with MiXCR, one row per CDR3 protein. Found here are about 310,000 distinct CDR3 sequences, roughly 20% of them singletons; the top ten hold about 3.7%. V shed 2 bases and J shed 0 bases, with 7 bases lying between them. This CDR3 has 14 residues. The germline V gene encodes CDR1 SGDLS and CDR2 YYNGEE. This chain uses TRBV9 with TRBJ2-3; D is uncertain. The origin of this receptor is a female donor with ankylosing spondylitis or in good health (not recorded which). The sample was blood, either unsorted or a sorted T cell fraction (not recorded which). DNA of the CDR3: TGTGCCAGCAGCGTCCACCGTAGCACAGATACGCAGTATTTT. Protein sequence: CASSVHRSTDTQYF.